This record concerns one TCR beta chain sequence. Time point here: pretreatment peripheral blood. These data are taken from a study of PD-L1 blockade in urothelial cancer. Sequencing used immunoSEQ multiplex PCR; TCRdb keeps in-frame clones, though not all of them. The sample consists of roughly 95,000 clones, roughly 91% of them appearing once. Trimming pared 5 bases from V and 5 bases from J, leaving 9 bases between. The CDR3 totals 13 residues. CDR1 is SNHLY and CDR2 is FYNNEI in the germline V gene. The source of this sequence is a man aged 60 to 69 with urothelial cancer. The sequencing used PBMCs, collected around atezolizumab (anti-PD-L1) treatment. This chain uses TRBV2 with TRBJ2-2, with D perhaps TRBD1 (6 bases). As DNA, the CDR3 is TGTGCCAGCAGTCTGACAGGTACCGGGGAGCTGTTTTTT. Translated: CASSLTGTGELFF.